There are a few counts of the clone carrying this TCR beta chain. An input of about 0.5 to 1 ug of RNA was subjected to reverse transcription using random hexamers. TCRdb recomputed calls from the immunoSEQ multiplex PCR reads with MiXCR, one row per CDR3 protein. The data show about 130,000 distinct CDR3 sequences, under 95% seen once. Deletions cut 6 bases from V and 0 bases from J, with 12 bases between. CDR1 and CDR2 from the germline V gene are MNHNS and SASEGT. The CDR3 runs to 15 residues. The sample is drawn from a study of CD8 T cells in Susac syndrome. The chain combines TRBV6-1 with TRBJ2-4; D remains unclear. The sequence came from a human donor with multiple sclerosis. The material sequenced was CD8+ T cells from PBMCs. The CDR3 loop is CASSQAVLAKNIQYF. The CDR3 bases are TGTGCCAGCAGCCAAGCAGTACTAGCCAAAAACATTCAGTACTTC.